The rows below give T cell receptor beta chains drawn from one sample of a study of OX40 agonist ivuxolimab in advanced cancers. Generated by immunoSEQ multiplex PCR, the TCRdb table keeps only in-frame clones and is missing some. This repertoire shows roughly 76,000 clones, around 86% found once; its top ten account for under 3%. Sequenced material: CD4+ or CD8+ T cells sorted from blood, taken in a trial of the OX40 agonist ivuxolimab. The receptors stem from an adult with an advanced solid tumor such as melanoma, head and neck, liver or kidney cancer. Both conserved end residues are part of each CDR3. A D gene is named only where the DNA matches it firmly. Part of the rows lack a size; the others show once, few, many or a class for expanded clones.

cdr3_nt: TGCGCCAGCAGCACGACAGGGGAGGGGACCCAGTACTTC; cdr3_aa: CASSTTGEGTQYF; v_call: TRBV5-1; clone_size: once; d_call: .; j_call: TRBJ2-5
cdr3_nt: TGTGCCAGCAGCTCCTTTGGAGGGGAGCTGTTTTTT; cdr3_aa: CASSSFGGELFF; v_call: TRBV7-6; clone_size: .; d_call: .; j_call: TRBJ2-2
cdr3_nt: TGTGCCAGCAGCAAAGGGCTAGCGGACACAGATACGCAGTATTTT; cdr3_aa: CASSKGLADTDTQYF; v_call: TRBV21-1; clone_size: .; d_call: .; j_call: TRBJ2-3
cdr3_nt: TGTGCCAGCAGTTTCACGGGGTACGGAGAGACCCAGTACTTC; cdr3_aa: CASSFTGYGETQYF; v_call: TRBV27; clone_size: .; d_call: .; j_call: TRBJ2-5
cdr3_nt: TGTGCCAGCAGCAAGGGACTAGCGGGCGGGAATGAGCAGTTCTTC; cdr3_aa: CASSKGLAGGNEQFF; v_call: TRBV7-3; clone_size: .; d_call: TRBD2; j_call: TRBJ2-1
cdr3_nt: TGTGCCAGCAGTTTCCAGGGGAACGAGCAGTACTTC; cdr3_aa: CASSFQGNEQYF; v_call: TRBV6-5; clone_size: .; d_call: .; j_call: TRBJ2-7
cdr3_nt: TGCGCCAGCAGCCCCGGTAGGGACAGGCCGATGGGCACCTTC; cdr3_aa: CASSPGRDRPMGTF; v_call: TRBV23-1; clone_size: .; d_call: TRBD1; j_call: TRBJ1-2
cdr3_nt: TGTGCCAGCGTCGAAATTTCTGGAAACACCATATATTTT; cdr3_aa: CASVEISGNTIYF; v_call: TRBV7-9; clone_size: once; d_call: .; j_call: TRBJ1-3
cdr3_nt: TGTGCCAGCCAACTAGCGGGAGGTTACAATGAGCAGTTCTTC; cdr3_aa: CASQLAGGYNEQFF; v_call: TRBV6-6; clone_size: .; d_call: TRBD2; j_call: TRBJ2-1
cdr3_nt: TGCGCCAGCAGCCAGACAGGGGAGGGCAATCAGCCCCAGCATTTT; cdr3_aa: CASSQTGEGNQPQHF; v_call: TRBV4-3; clone_size: .; d_call: TRBD1; j_call: TRBJ1-5
cdr3_nt: TGTGCCAGTAGTACAGGGACGGGGAATCAGCCCCAGCATTTT; cdr3_aa: CASSTGTGNQPQHF; v_call: TRBV19; clone_size: .; d_call: .; j_call: TRBJ1-5
cdr3_nt: TGTGCCAGCGCAGTCAGCTCCTATAATTCACCCCTCCACTTT; cdr3_aa: CASAVSSYNSPLHF; v_call: TRBV27; clone_size: .; d_call: .; j_call: TRBJ1-6
cdr3_nt: TGTGCCAGCAGTTGGGACAGGGATGAAAAACTGTTTTTT; cdr3_aa: CASSWDRDEKLFF; v_call: TRBV6-6; clone_size: .; d_call: TRBD1; j_call: TRBJ1-4
cdr3_nt: TGTGCCACATTCCGGGACAGGGAAAGAACTGAAGCTTTCTTT; cdr3_aa: CATFRDRERTEAFF; v_call: TRBV7-2; clone_size: once; d_call: TRBD1; j_call: TRBJ1-1
cdr3_nt: TGCAGCGTTGAAGATCGCGGAGCAGATACGCAGTATTTT; cdr3_aa: CSVEDRGADTQYF; v_call: TRBV29-1; clone_size: .; d_call: .; j_call: TRBJ2-3
cdr3_nt: TGTGCCAGCAGCTTTGGTCACAACACTGAAGCTTTCTTT; cdr3_aa: CASSFGHNTEAFF; v_call: TRBV5-6; clone_size: .; d_call: .; j_call: TRBJ1-1
cdr3_nt: TGTGCCAGCAGCTTAAGAGGCACCTACAATGAGCAGTTCTTC; cdr3_aa: CASSLRGTYNEQFF; v_call: TRBV11-2; clone_size: .; d_call: .; j_call: TRBJ2-1
cdr3_nt: TGCAGCGTTAATTTTGGGACGCTTAACTATGGCTACACCTTC; cdr3_aa: CSVNFGTLNYGYTF; v_call: TRBV29-1; clone_size: .; d_call: .; j_call: TRBJ1-2
cdr3_nt: TGTGCCAGCAGTTCCCGACTGGGACAGGGGGGGAGCGGCTACACCTTC; cdr3_aa: CASSSRLGQGGSGYTF; v_call: TRBV28; clone_size: .; d_call: TRBD1; j_call: TRBJ1-2
cdr3_nt: TGCGCCAGCAGCCAACCAGGACAGGGTAAAACTGAAGCTTTCTTT; cdr3_aa: CASSQPGQGKTEAFF; v_call: TRBV5-1; clone_size: .; d_call: TRBD1; j_call: TRBJ1-1
cdr3_nt: TGTGCCAGCAGCCGCATGAGACTAGCGGGGGGTGGCACCGGGGAGCTGTTTTTT; cdr3_aa: CASSRMRLAGGGTGELFF; v_call: TRBV5-4; clone_size: once; d_call: TRBD2; j_call: TRBJ2-2
cdr3_nt: TGTGCCAGCAGCCAGGTTAAAGAGACCCAGTACTTC; cdr3_aa: CASSQVKETQYF; v_call: TRBV14; clone_size: .; d_call: .; j_call: TRBJ2-5
cdr3_nt: TGTGCCAGCAGTTCCGGGGCAGATACGCAGTATTTT; cdr3_aa: CASSSGADTQYF; v_call: TRBV2; clone_size: .; d_call: .; j_call: TRBJ2-3
cdr3_nt: TGTGCCAGCAGCTTAGCGCCCTTGACTAGCGGGGGCGTGGAGACCCAGTACTTC; cdr3_aa: CASSLAPLTSGGVETQYF; v_call: TRBV7-2; clone_size: .; d_call: TRBD2; j_call: TRBJ2-5
cdr3_nt: TGTGCCAGCTCACCCGTGAGACAGGACACTGAAGCTTTCTTT; cdr3_aa: CASSPVRQDTEAFF; v_call: TRBV18; clone_size: once; d_call: .; j_call: TRBJ1-1
cdr3_nt: TGTGCCAGCAGCTCGAAACCGGGACAGAAGAACACTGAAGCTTTCTTT; cdr3_aa: CASSSKPGQKNTEAFF; v_call: TRBV5-4; clone_size: .; d_call: TRBD1; j_call: TRBJ1-1
cdr3_nt: TGTGCCAGCAGTGCTAGGGCCGGGCGGCCCAACTATGGCTACACCTTC; cdr3_aa: CASSARAGRPNYGYTF; v_call: TRBV9; clone_size: .; d_call: .; j_call: TRBJ1-2
cdr3_nt: TGTGCCAGCAGTTTGATGGGGGCCCAGCATTTT; cdr3_aa: CASSLMGAQHF; v_call: TRBV28; clone_size: .; d_call: .; j_call: TRBJ1-5
cdr3_nt: TGTGCCAGCAGCTTGTTTAGAATACAGGGAGACGAGCAGTACTTC; cdr3_aa: CASSLFRIQGDEQYF; v_call: TRBV5-8; clone_size: few; d_call: .; j_call: TRBJ2-7
cdr3_nt: TGTGCCAGCAGCACCCGACCGACAGGGGGTTCTGGAAACACCATATATTTT; cdr3_aa: CASSTRPTGGSGNTIYF; v_call: TRBV28; clone_size: .; d_call: TRBD1; j_call: TRBJ1-3
cdr3_nt: TGTGCCAGTAACCCCGATGGGAGGACAGATACGCAGTATTTT; cdr3_aa: CASNPDGRTDTQYF; v_call: TRBV19; clone_size: .; d_call: .; j_call: TRBJ2-3
cdr3_nt: TGCGCCAGCAGCCAAGAGCTCTGGGCGGATACGCAGTATTTT; cdr3_aa: CASSQELWADTQYF; v_call: TRBV4-3; clone_size: once; d_call: .; j_call: TRBJ2-3
cdr3_nt: TGTGCCAGCAGCTTAGAGGGGGCAAATTCACCCCTCCACTTT; cdr3_aa: CASSLEGANSPLHF; v_call: TRBV7-9; clone_size: .; d_call: TRBD1; j_call: TRBJ1-6
cdr3_nt: TGTGCCAGCAGGGGAGAGTTATACTATAATTCACCCCTCCACTTT; cdr3_aa: CASRGELYYNSPLHF; v_call: TRBV27; clone_size: .; d_call: .; j_call: TRBJ1-6
cdr3_nt: TGTGCCAGCTCACCAGAGGGTTCGCCCGAAAAACTGTTTTTT; cdr3_aa: CASSPEGSPEKLFF; v_call: TRBV18; clone_size: .; d_call: .; j_call: TRBJ1-4
cdr3_nt: TGTGCCTGGAGTGTACGGGGGGAGGAAAAACTGTTTTTT; cdr3_aa: CAWSVRGEEKLFF; v_call: TRBV30; clone_size: .; d_call: .; j_call: TRBJ1-4
cdr3_nt: TGTGCCAGCAGTTCGGGGCAGGGGGGATTTGGTGAAAAACTGTTTTTT; cdr3_aa: CASSSGQGGFGEKLFF; v_call: TRBV28; clone_size: .; d_call: TRBD1; j_call: TRBJ1-4
cdr3_nt: TGTGCCAGCAGTTTATCTGGGAGGGGCCCTAACTATGGCTACACCTTC; cdr3_aa: CASSLSGRGPNYGYTF; v_call: TRBV28; clone_size: .; d_call: .; j_call: TRBJ1-2
cdr3_nt: TGTGCCAGCAGCGTTAGGGGGTACGGGGAGCTGTTTTTT; cdr3_aa: CASSVRGYGELFF; v_call: TRBV9; clone_size: .; d_call: .; j_call: TRBJ2-2
cdr3_nt: TGTGCCAGCAGTTACACCGGTAACACCGGGGAGCTGTTTTTT; cdr3_aa: CASSYTGNTGELFF; v_call: TRBV6-6; clone_size: once; d_call: .; j_call: TRBJ2-2
cdr3_nt: TGTGCCAGCAGCCCCAGGGACTTGCAGTATTTT; cdr3_aa: CASSPRDLQYF; v_call: TRBV11-2; clone_size: .; d_call: .; j_call: TRBJ2-3
cdr3_nt: TGTGCCAGCAGCTTAGATGGCCAACAGTACTTC; cdr3_aa: CASSLDGQQYF; v_call: TRBV11-3; clone_size: .; d_call: .; j_call: TRBJ2-7